This TCR beta chain came from a study of vaccination effects on CD4 cells after COVID-19. Overall study: Following the second dose by a median of 72 days, the post-vaccine samples were obtained.

The protocol was immunoSEQ multiplex PCR, while the TCRdb copy is restricted to in-frame clones and leaves out a portion. The table includes about 40,000 clones, approximately 70% detected once. After around 10 days in culture, the CD4+ T cells were isolated. Each participant was administered two doses of either the BNT162b2 or the mRNA-1273 vaccine. Having tested negative for nucleocapsid antibodies, the vaccine recipients showed no prior SARS-CoV-2 infection. Fresh IL-2-containing medium replaced half the medium on days 3 and 7. A note on this clone: The antigen remains unidentified.

Germline CDR1 is GTSNPN and CDR2 is SVGIG (reference sequence). V shed 0 bases, J shed 4 bases, and the junction held 12 bases outside the gene matches. The CDR3 spans 17 residues. Sequencing used CD4+ T cells from PBMCs cultured without peptide, obtained after COVID-19 vaccination. This sequence originates from a human donor who received a COVID-19 vaccine. This rearrangement joins TRBV30 to TRBJ1-5, with 7 bases lining up with TRBD1. CDR3 DNA sequence: TGTGCCTGGAGTGTACAGAGACAGGGAAGGTCGAATCAGCCCCAGCATTTT. It translates to CAWSVQRQGRSNQPQHF.